Described below is a single T cell receptor beta chain sequence and its context. These data belong to a study of control samples from healthy donors and cancer patients. Generated by immunoSEQ multiplex PCR, the TCRdb table keeps only in-frame clones and is missing some. The table includes around 130,000 clones, roughly nine tenths detected once. This CDR3 comprises 13 residues. The germline CDR1 and CDR2 sequences are GTSNPN and SVGIG (reference sequence). V shed 2 bases and J shed 4 bases, with 6 bases lying between them. The sample comprised blood. The receptor was isolated from a man aged 45-60 years in good health. J is TRBJ1-6 and V is TRBV30; no clear D gene. CDR3 region: CAWSIGYNSPLHF. The CDR3 nucleotides are TGTGCCTGGAGTATCGGGTATAATTCACCCCTCCACTTT.